The 27 T cell receptor beta chains presented below share a single source sample, sequenced in a study of T cell repertoires in cytomegalovirus infection. MiXCR was run by TCRdb on the reads, yielding one entry per CDR3 protein. The table shows a few hundred thousand distinct CDR3 sequences, with about 34% occurring only once. These receptors are not linked to any known antigen. The input for sequencing was cultured PBMCs, taken from culture after CMV antigen stimulation. All receptors derive from a human donor in good health (CMV status not recorded). Some clones in this sample may be carry-over from other donors' samples.

The CDR3 DNA reads TGTGCCAGCAGCTTAACTCTAGCGGGTGACCCCCACGAGCAGTACTTC. Translated, it gives CASSLTLAGDPHEQYF. J is TRBJ2-7 and V is TRBV7-9, with 8 nucleotides matching TRBD2. From germline, CDR1 is SEHNR and CDR2 FQNEAQ (reference sequence). The ends lost 2 bases at V and 5 bases at J; junction bases unmatched: 11. This CDR3 has 16 residues.

In this sample, this clonotype turned up many times. The V call is TRBV29-1, the J call TRBJ2-3, with 8 bases matching TRBD2. The CDR3 has 14 residues. CDR1 and CDR2 (germline): SQVTM, ANQGSEA. J gave up 4 bases and V 6 bases, and 9 bases lay outside the gene matches. As DNA, the CDR3 is TGCAGCGTAATCACGGGAGGGCCAGCAGATACGCAGTATTTT. This codes for CSVITGGPADTQYF.

V and J are TRBV20-1 and TRBJ2-1; tentative D call: TRBD2 (7 bases). V shed 7 bases and J shed 0 bases, with 13 bases lying between them. Germline lookup yields CDR1 DFQATT and CDR2 SNEGSKA (reference sequence). The CDR3 runs 14 residues. The CDR3 region is CSGERGHSYNEQFF. The CDR3 bases are TGCAGTGGGGAGCGGGGACACTCCTACAATGAGCAGTTCTTC.

This chain links TRBV19 with TRBJ2-3, with 8 bases matching TRBD2. Germline lookup yields CDR1 LNHDA and CDR2 SQIVND (reference sequence). This CDR3 region has 15 residues. The V gene end was trimmed by 3 bases and the J gene end by 0 bases; junction bases not matched to a gene: 2. CDR3 amino acids: CASSMASGSTDTQYF. The CDR3 DNA follows: TGTGCCAGTAGTATGGCTAGCGGGAGCACAGATACGCAGTATTTT.

V usage is TRBV6-2 or TRBV6-3 and J usage is TRBJ2-3; 12 positions match TRBD2. The ends lost 2 bases at V and 0 bases at J; junction bases unmatched: 6. This CDR3 region has 18 residues. CDR1 is MNHEY and CDR2 is SVGEGT in the germline V gene. The CDR3 protein is CASSYRLAGAPSTDTQYF. Here the CDR3 DNA reads TGTGCCAGCAGTTACAGACTAGCGGGAGCCCCAAGCACAGATACGCAGTATTTT.

This clonotype was seen repeatedly, ten times or more. V and J are TRBV7-2 and TRBJ2-7; D gene uncertain. This CDR3 is built from 14 residues. Trimming cost V 5 bases and J 2 bases, with 13 bases left between them. CDR1 and CDR2 (germline): SGHTA, FQGNSA. This CDR3 reads CASSQTPTTYEQYF. Here the CDR3 DNA reads TGTGCCAGCAGCCAGACACCAACCACCTACGAGCAGTACTTC.

This clonotype appeared a single time. This chain joins TRBV20-1 and TRBJ1-6, with 8 positions matching TRBD1. V was clipped by 6 bases and J by 11 bases; unmatched bases: 9. The CDR3 loop spans 13 amino acids. Germline-derived CDR1 and CDR2 are DFQATT and SNEGSKA (reference sequence). The CDR3 region has the DNA TGCAGTGCCCCTCCCGGACAGGGAGCACCCCTCCACTTT. As protein: CSAPPGQGAPLHF.

The chain links TRBV7-2 to TRBJ2-2; a possible D gene is TRBD1 (5 bases). Germline lookup yields CDR1 SGHTA and CDR2 FQGNSA. Deletions cut 8 bases from V and 7 bases from J, with 17 bases between. The CDR3 has 14 residues. In DNA form, the CDR3 reads TGTGCCAGCGGGGCTCACCAGAGAGGCGGGGAGCTGTTTTTT. Residues: CASGAHQRGGELFF.

The V gene is TRBV6-2 or TRBV6-3, the J gene TRBJ2-3; D call uncertain. Germline assignment: CDR1 MNHEY and CDR2 SVGEGT. The CDR3 spans 13 residues. Trimming took off 2 bases at V and 4 bases at J, with 7 bases between the two ends. The CDR3 bases are TGTGCCAGCAGTTACAGACCCCCAGATACGCAGTATTTT. It encodes CASSYRPPDTQYF.

The rearrangement joins TRBV20-1 to TRBJ1-5; TRBD1 agrees at 7 bases. There are 15 residues in the CDR3. The V gene's germline CDR1 is DFQATT and CDR2 SNEGSKA (reference sequence). Trimming cost V 3 bases and J 7 bases; bases outside gene matches: 12. This CDR3 is CSASPEGTGEQPQHF. DNA for the CDR3: TGCAGTGCTAGTCCCGAAGGCACAGGGGAACAGCCCCAGCATTTT.

The rearrangement joins TRBV28 to TRBJ2-7, with 8 bases lining up with TRBD2. V shed 3 bases and J 0 bases; nucleotides not matched to a gene: 1. This CDR3 spans 14 amino acids. Germline V gene lookup returns CDR1 MDHEN and CDR2 SYDVKM. For the CDR3, the DNA is TGTGCCAGCAGTTTGGGGACTAGCTCCTACGAGCAGTACGTC. Its protein is CASSLGTSSYEQYV.

This clonotype was detected ten times or more. CDR3 nucleotides: TGTGCCAGCAGCTTAGGGGCCCTGATGCCCGGAAACACCATATATTTT. Encoded protein: CASSLGALMPGNTIYF. The chain employs TRBV7-2 and TRBJ1-3, with unresolved D. There are 16 residues in the CDR3. CDR1 is SGHTA, CDR2 FQGNSA, per germline. V lost 1 base, J lost 4 bases, and 14 bases lay in between.

The rearrangement links TRBV19 to TRBJ2-2; D is unclear. Trimming stripped 3 bases from V and 0 bases from J, with 11 bases between. Per the germline V gene, CDR1 is LNHDA and CDR2 is SQIVND (reference sequence). The CDR3 consists of 16 residues. Here the CDR3 DNA reads TGTGCCAGTAGTATTGTCAGGACGACGAACACCGGGGAGCTGTTTTTT. Protein sequence: CASSIVRTTNTGELFF.

This clonotype was detected only a few times. V is TRBV12-3 or TRBV12-4 and J is TRBJ2-2; D unclear. The CDR3 is 15 amino acids. Trimming stripped 3 bases from V and 1 base from J, with 9 bases between. The DNA of the CDR3 is TGTGCCAGCAGTTTTTGGCAACAGAACACCGGGGAGCTGTTTTTT. It is translated as CASSFWQQNTGELFF.

The rearrangement links TRBV28 to TRBJ2-1; D not certain. Germline-derived CDR1 and CDR2 are MDHEN and SYDVKM. V was pared by 8 bases and J by 1 base, with 12 bases between. This CDR3 is built from 14 residues. The chain's CDR3 is CASGRGFSYNEQFF. In DNA, the CDR3 is TGTGCCAGCGGCAGAGGATTTTCCTACAATGAGCAGTTCTTC. Full variable domain (missing parts from reference TRBV28 and TRBJ2-1): DVKVTQSSRYLVKRTGEKVFLECVQDMDHENMFWYRQDPGLGLRLIYFSYDVKMKEKGDIPEGYSVSREKKERFSLILESASTNQTSMYLCASGRGFSYNEQFFGPGTRLTVL.

The V call is TRBV7-9, the J call TRBJ1-5, with D uncertain. Germline V lookup: CDR1 SEHNR, CDR2 FQNEAQ (reference sequence). The CDR3 has 17 amino acids. V lost 1 base and J lost 0, with 13 bases in between. The CDR3 nucleotides read TGTGCCAGCAGCTTAGGTGGAGGGCCTAATAGCAATCAGCCCCAGCATTTT. It encodes CASSLGGGPNSNQPQHF.

The rearrangement uses TRBV28 and TRBJ2-4, with D possibly matching TRBD1 (6 bases). Trimming removed 6 bases at V and 3 bases at J, with 18 bases between. The length of the CDR3 is 16 residues. CDR1 and CDR2 from the germline V gene are MDHEN and SYDVKM. The DNA of the CDR3 is TGTGCCAGCAGCCCCTTTCTAGCCAGGGGCAAAAACATTCAGTACTTC. Residues: CASSPFLARGKNIQYF.

This clonotype turned up a few times. This rearrangement joins TRBV7-2 to TRBJ2-3; possibly TRBD2 for D (5 bases). Germline V gene data show CDR1 as SGHTA and CDR2 as FQGNSA. V dropped 2 bases and J dropped 1 base, with 10 bases sitting between them. The CDR3 totals 15 residues. This CDR3 is CASSLPERGTDTQYF. CDR3 DNA sequence: TGTGCCAGCAGCTTACCAGAGAGGGGCACAGATACGCAGTATTTT.

J is TRBJ2-1 and V is TRBV19; 8 bases fit TRBD1. The V and J ends lost 9 bases and 2 bases, in that order; junction bases with no gene match: 9. The germline V gene encodes CDR1 LNHDA and CDR2 SQIVND (reference sequence). This CDR3 is built from 15 residues. The CDR3 DNA reads as TGTGCCAGCATCGACAGGGGAGGCCCCTACAATGAGCAGTTCTTC. This sequence encodes CASIDRGGPYNEQFF.

This clonotype was recorded at least ten times. V usage is TRBV7-2 and J usage is TRBJ2-3; D possibly matches TRBD1 or TRBD2 (7 bases each). V lost 2 bases, J lost 5 bases, and 11 bases lay in between. Germline loops: CDR1 SGHTA, CDR2 FQGNSA. The CDR3 runs 14 residues. CDR3 in amino acids: CASSLSRGGDTQYF. The CDR3 nucleotides are TGTGCCAGCAGCTTAAGCAGGGGGGGAGATACGCAGTATTTT.

This clonotype showed up many times. The gene calls are TRBV7-2 and TRBJ2-3; 9 bases match TRBD2. V shed 3 bases, J shed 3 bases, and the junction held 1 base outside the gene matches. Germline V gene sequence: CDR1 SGHTA, CDR2 FQGNSA. The CDR3 extends over 14 amino acids. CDR3 DNA: TGTGCCAGCAGCTTTAGCGGGAGTACAGATACGCAGTATTTT. Its translation is CASSFSGSTDTQYF.

The chain employs TRBV4-1 and TRBJ2-7; D is perhaps TRBD2 (5 bases). V lost 1 base, J lost 6 bases, and 10 bases lay in between. Looked up from germline, CDR1 is MGHRA and CDR2 is YSYEKL. This CDR3 region has 13 residues. The CDR3, as DNA: TGCGCCAGCAGCCAAGCGGGATTTCGCGAGCAGTACTTC. Translated: CASSQAGFREQYF.

This clonotype was seen repeatedly, ten times or more. The rearrangement links TRBV7-6 to TRBJ2-3, with unresolved D. Germline loops: CDR1 SGHVS, CDR2 FNYEAQ. V shed 5 bases and J shed 0 bases, with 6 bases lying between them. The CDR3 is made up of 13 amino acids. The CDR3: CASSPQSTDTQYF. Written as DNA, the CDR3 is TGTGCCAGCAGCCCCCAAAGCACAGATACGCAGTATTTT. The entire variable domain, with the rest obtained from reference TRBV7-6 and TRBJ2-3, is as follows: GAGVSQSPRYKVTKRGQDVALRCDPISGHVSLYWYRQALGQGPEFLTYFNYEAQQDKSGLPNDRFSAERPEGSISTLTIQRTEQRDSAMYRCASSPQSTDTQYFGPGTRLTVL.

This clonotype was counted ten times or more. The chain is built from TRBV7-2 and TRBJ1-2; D ambiguous. CDR1 and CDR2 from the germline V gene are SGHTA and FQGNSA. The CDR3 runs to 12 residues. Trimming cost V 4 bases and J 8 bases, with 11 bases left between them. As DNA, the CDR3 is TGTGCCAGCAGCTCCCAACCGGGAGGCTACACCTTC. Translation: CASSSQPGGYTF.

This clonotype was observed a handful of times. V usage is TRBV2 and J usage is TRBJ2-3, with 10 bases lining up with TRBD2. This CDR3 spans 17 amino acids. Germline lookup yields CDR1 SNHLY and CDR2 FYNNEI. Germline trimming cut 4 bases from V and 2 bases from J; bases unmatched to any gene: 9. This CDR3 is CASSATTLAGVTDTQYF. The CDR3 DNA is TGTGCCAGCAGTGCCACGACCCTAGCGGGGGTCACAGATACGCAGTATTTT. Variable domain in full (rest from reference TRBV2 and TRBJ2-3): EPEVTQTPSHQVTQMGQEVILRCVPISNHLYFYWYRQILGQKVEFLVSFYNNEISEKSEIFDDQFSVERPDGSNFTLKIRSTKLEDSAMYFCASSATTLAGVTDTQYFGPGTRLTVL.

This clonotype was found a few times. This chain links TRBV19 with TRBJ1-1, with D possibly matching TRBD1 (6 bases). V was pared by 6 bases and J by 3 bases, with 11 bases between. The CDR3 contains 13 residues. Germline loops: CDR1 LNHDA, CDR2 SQIVND (reference sequence). In DNA form, the CDR3 reads TGTGCCAGTAGCCGAGGGGGGGACACTGAAGCTTTCTTT. Translated: CASSRGGDTEAFF.

The rearrangement joins TRBV5-4 to TRBJ2-1; the D is unclear. The length of the CDR3 is 15 residues. Germline lookup yields CDR1 SGHNT and CDR2 YYREEE (reference sequence). V lost 0 bases and J lost 2, with 9 bases in between. The DNA of the CDR3 is TGTGCCAGCAGCTTGGTGGCAAGCCCCTACAATGAGCAGTTCTTC. Amino acid sequence: CASSLVASPYNEQFF. Together with reference TRBV5-4 and TRBJ2-1, the CDR3 gives the full variable domain: ETGVTQSPTHLIKTRGQQVTLRCSSQSGHNTVSWYQQALGQGPQFIFQYYREEENGRGNFPPRFSGLQFPNYSSELNVNALELDDSALYLCASSLVASPYNEQFFGPGTRLTVL.